This entry is about one T cell receptor (beta chain). Its antigen is as yet unknown. The sample comes from a study of cytomegalovirus exposure and HLA in healthy donors. General observations from the study: Further analysis, carried out later, found HLA-associated TCR beta chains more clonally expanded than equally common other chains.

At collection, donors were nominally healthy, but unrecorded immune exposures were probable. CDR3 length equals 15 residues. Per the germline V gene, CDR1 is SGHDN and CDR2 is FVKESK. J gave up 3 bases and V 4 bases, and 7 bases lay outside the gene matches. PCR was performed using 60 Vbeta and 13 Jbeta primers. Clones were sequenced by immunoSEQ multiplex PCR, and TCRdb holds only the in-frame ones, with some missing. The profile covers roughly 190,000 clones, with around four fifths appearing a single time and less than 2% taken by the ten largest. V usage is TRBV14 and J usage is TRBJ1-1; 8 nucleotides agree with TRBD1. The sequenced sample was PBMCs. This sequence originates from a man aged 35 to 55 in good health and CMV-seropositive. DNA for the CDR3: TGTGCCAGCAGCCTTCGGACAGGGAGGGACACTGAAGCTTTCTTT. Translation: CASSLRTGRDTEAFF. Supplemented by reference TRBV14 and TRBJ1-1, the full variable domain reads EAGVTQFPSHSVIEKGQTVTLRCDPISGHDNLYWYRRVMGKEIKFLLHFVKESKQDESGMPNNRFLAERTGGTYSTLKVQPAELEDSGVYFCASSLRTGRDTEAFFGQGTRLTVV.